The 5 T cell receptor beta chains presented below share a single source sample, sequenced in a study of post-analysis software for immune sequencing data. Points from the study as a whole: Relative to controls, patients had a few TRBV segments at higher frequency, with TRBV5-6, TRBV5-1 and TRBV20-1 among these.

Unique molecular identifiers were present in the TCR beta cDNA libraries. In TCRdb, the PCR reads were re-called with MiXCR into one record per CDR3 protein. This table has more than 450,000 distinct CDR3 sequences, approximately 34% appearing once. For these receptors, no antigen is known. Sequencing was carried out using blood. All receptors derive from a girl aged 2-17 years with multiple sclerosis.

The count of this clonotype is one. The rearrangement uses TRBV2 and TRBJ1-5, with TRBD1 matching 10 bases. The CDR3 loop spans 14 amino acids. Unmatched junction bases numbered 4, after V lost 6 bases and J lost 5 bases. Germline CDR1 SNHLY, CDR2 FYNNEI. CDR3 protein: CASRPTGGHQPQHF. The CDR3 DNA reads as TGTGCCAGCAGACCGACAGGGGGCCATCAGCCCCAGCATTTT. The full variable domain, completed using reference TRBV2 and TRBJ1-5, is EPEVTQTPSHQVTQMGQEVILRCVPISNHLYFYWYRQILGQKVEFLVSFYNNEISEKSEIFDDQFSVERPDGSNFTLKIRSTKLEDSAMYFCASRPTGGHQPQHFGDGTRLSIL.

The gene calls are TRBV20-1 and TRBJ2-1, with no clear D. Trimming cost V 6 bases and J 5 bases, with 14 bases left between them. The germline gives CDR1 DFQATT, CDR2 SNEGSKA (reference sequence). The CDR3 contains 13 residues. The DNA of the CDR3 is TGCAGTGCAACCCTGGTCCAACACAATGAGCAGTTCTTC. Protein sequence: CSATLVQHNEQFF.

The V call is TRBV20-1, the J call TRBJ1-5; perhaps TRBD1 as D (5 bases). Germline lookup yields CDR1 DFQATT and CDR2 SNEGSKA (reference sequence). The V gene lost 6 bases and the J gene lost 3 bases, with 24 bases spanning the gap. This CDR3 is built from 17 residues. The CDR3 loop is CSAPRGGGGMTNQPQHF. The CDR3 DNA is TGCAGTGCCCCCCGGGGGGGTGGGGGTATGACCAATCAGCCCCAGCATTTT.

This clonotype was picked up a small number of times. CDR3: CASTPRVSGANVLTF. CDR3 DNA sequence: TGTGCCAGCACCCCGAGGGTTTCTGGGGCCAACGTCCTGACTTTC. The chain carries TRBV7-2 and TRBJ2-6, with D perhaps matching TRBD2 (5 bases). Trimming took 7 bases from V and 1 from J, leaving 11 bases between them. Germline V gives CDR1 SGHTA, CDR2 FQGNSA. The CDR3 spans 15 residues.

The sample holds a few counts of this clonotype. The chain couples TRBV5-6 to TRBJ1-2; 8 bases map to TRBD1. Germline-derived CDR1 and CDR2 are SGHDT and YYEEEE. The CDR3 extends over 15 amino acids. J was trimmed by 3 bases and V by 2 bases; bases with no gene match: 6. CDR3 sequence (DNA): TGTGCCAGCAGCTTTGCAGGGGGCGCAGACTATGGCTACACCTTC. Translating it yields CASSFAGGADYGYTF.